The clone carrying this TCR beta chain was recorded only once. This entry belongs to a study of blood T cell repertoires in COVID-19. The overall study: The United States, Italy and Spain were the sources of the acute and convalescent COVID-19 samples. T cells, B-cell-depleted T cells, or PBMCs supplied cDNA or gDNA.

CDR1 and CDR2 (germline): SNHLY, FYNNEI. The germline V and J ends were trimmed by 1 base and 0 bases, with 3 bases remaining between them. The CDR3 runs 13 residues. Per the study methods: From reference gene primer amplification, estimates of nucleated cell counts were derived. The assay was immunoSEQ multiplex PCR, and TCRdb's table has in-frame clones only and misses some. That table furnishes V, J and clone size, whereas the DNA furnished D and trimming. In the table there are 85,000 or so clones, roughly 96% of which are singletons. The clonotype originates from a human donor with active COVID-19. The donor label of this sample is uncertain. Sequenced sample: peripheral blood. The gene calls are TRBV2 and TRBJ2-5; D remains ambiguous. CDR3 sequence reads: CASSEDYQETQYF. The CDR3 bases are TGTGCCAGCAGTGAAGACTACCAAGAGACCCAGTACTTC.